The rows below give T cell receptor beta chains drawn from one sample of a study of shared clonotypes between healthy human individuals. Sequenced by immunoSEQ multiplex PCR; TCRdb stores in-frame clones only, minus some. The table includes 400,000 to 600,000 clones, approximately 95% detected once. The specimen sequenced was naive CD4+ T cells sorted from blood. The receptors stem from a woman under 40 in good health. CDR3s include the opening cysteine and the closing phenylalanine or tryptophan. The D gene is left open where the match is weak. Expanded clones are given a class, and other clones once, few, many or no size at all.

size: NA
length: 13
J: TRBJ2-5
D: NA
V: TRBV7-2
CDR3: CASSFHLQETQYF
DNA: TGTGCCAGCAGCTTCCACCTACAAGAGACCCAGTACTTC

size: NA
length: 16
J: TRBJ2-2
D: NA
V: TRBV28
CDR3: CASREGVNRNTGELFF
DNA: TGTGCCAGCAGGGAAGGGGTCAACAGGAACACCGGGGAGCTGTTTTTT

size: NA
length: 18
J: TRBJ2-4
D: TRBD2
V: TRBV7-9
CDR3: CASSPRGREEEAKNIQYF
DNA: TGTGCCAGCAGCCCACGGGGGCGGGAGGAGGAGGCCAAAAACATTCAGTACTTC

size: NA
length: 13
J: TRBJ2-1
D: NA
V: TRBV18
CDR3: CASSPLGYNEQFF
DNA: TGTGCCAGCTCCCCGCTCGGGTACAATGAGCAGTTCTTC

size: NA
length: 14
J: TRBJ1-4
D: NA
V: TRBV6-1
CDR3: CASSEGQGEEKLFF
DNA: TGTGCCAGCAGTGAAGGGCAGGGAGAGGAAAAACTGTTTTTT

size: once
length: 14
J: TRBJ2-7
D: NA
V: TRBV6-5
CDR3: CASSRGHSSYEQYF
DNA: TGTGCCAGCAGCCGGGGCCATTCTTCCTACGAGCAGTACTTC

size: NA
length: 16
J: TRBJ2-7
D: TRBD2
V: TRBV5-1
CDR3: CASSFSIAGEGYEQYF
DNA: TGCGCCAGCAGTTTTTCCATAGCGGGAGAGGGGTACGAGCAGTACTTC

size: once
length: 18
J: TRBJ1-1
D: NA
V: TRBV5-1
CDR3: CASSLEPPSLTVNTEAFF
DNA: TGCGCCAGCAGCTTGGAGCCCCCCTCCTTGACAGTGAACACTGAAGCTTTCTTT

size: NA
length: 18
J: TRBJ1-3
D: NA
V: TRBV21-1
CDR3: CASTALTGWIPSGNTIYF
DNA: TGTGCCAGCACCGCTTTGACAGGGTGGATACCCTCTGGAAACACCATATATTTT

size: NA
length: 16
J: TRBJ1-1
D: NA
V: TRBV10-2
CDR3: CASSHLFGGADTEAFF
DNA: TGCGCCAGCAGCCACTTATTCGGGGGCGCGGACACTGAAGCTTTCTTT

size: NA
length: 14
J: TRBJ2-1
D: NA
V: TRBV28
CDR3: CASSFSDPGRSEFF
DNA: TGTGCCAGCAGTTTTTCAGACCCGGGTAGGTCGGAGTTCTTC

size: NA
length: 17
J: TRBJ2-7
D: NA
V: TRBV19
CDR3: CASSSHSGFVTGYEQYF
DNA: TGTGCCAGTAGTAGCCACTCGGGCTTCGTGACTGGCTACGAGCAGTACTTC

size: NA
length: 15
J: TRBJ2-3
D: TRBD1
V: TRBV7-3
CDR3: CASSTGQASTDTQYF
DNA: TGTGCCAGCAGCACCGGACAGGCTAGCACAGATACGCAGTATTTT

size: NA
length: 15
J: TRBJ1-4
D: NA
V: TRBV19
CDR3: CASSIVTGADKKLFF
DNA: TGTGCCAGTAGTATAGTTACGGGGGCTGATAAAAAACTGTTTTTT

size: NA
length: 13
J: TRBJ1-2
D: NA
V: TRBV18
CDR3: CASSPMDRNGYTF
DNA: TGTGCCAGCTCACCTATGGACAGAAACGGCTACACCTTC

size: NA
length: 14
J: TRBJ1-1
D: NA
V: TRBV13
CDR3: CASSLYTPNTEAFF
DNA: TGTGCCAGCAGCTTATACACCCCGAACACTGAAGCTTTCTTT

size: few
length: 15
J: TRBJ1-1
D: NA
V: TRBV7-9
CDR3: CASSSQDSRNTEAFF
DNA: TGTGCCAGCAGCAGTCAGGACAGCCGGAACACTGAAGCTTTCTTT

size: NA
length: 15
J: TRBJ2-7
D: TRBD2
V: TRBV7-2
CDR3: CASSLASGIGYEQYF
DNA: TGTGCCAGCAGCTTAGCTAGCGGGATCGGCTACGAGCAGTACTTC

size: once
length: 15
J: TRBJ1-3
D: NA
V: TRBV11-1
CDR3: CASSFNSESGNTIYF
DNA: TGTGCCAGCAGCTTCAACTCGGAAAGTGGAAACACCATATATTTT

size: NA
length: 14
J: TRBJ1-5
D: NA
V: TRBV11-2
CDR3: CASSLGSLNQPQHF
DNA: TGTGCCAGCAGCTTAGGATCGTTGAATCAGCCCCAGCATTTT

size: NA
length: 17
J: TRBJ2-6
D: TRBD1
V: TRBV4-1
CDR3: CASSQDPQGAGANVLTF
DNA: TGCGCCAGCAGCCAAGATCCCCAGGGGGCTGGGGCCAACGTCCTGACTTTC

size: NA
length: 14
J: TRBJ1-4
D: NA
V: TRBV5-1
CDR3: CASSLQGPAEKLFF
DNA: TGCGCCAGCAGCTTGCAGGGGCCGGCTGAAAAACTGTTTTTT

size: NA
length: 13
J: TRBJ2-7
D: TRBD2
V: TRBV9
CDR3: CASSERESGEQYF
DNA: TGTGCCAGCAGCGAGCGGGAGTCCGGCGAGCAGTACTTC

size: NA
length: 15
J: TRBJ2-7
D: NA
V: TRBV6-6
CDR3: CASSYGGTRSYEQYF
DNA: TGTGCCAGCAGTTACGGCGGGACACGCTCCTACGAGCAGTACTTC

size: NA
length: 11
J: TRBJ2-7
D: NA
V: TRBV25-1
CDR3: CASSAISEQYF
DNA: TGTGCCAGCAGTGCCATTAGCGAGCAGTACTTC

size: NA
length: 14
J: TRBJ2-1
D: TRBD2
V: TRBV28
CDR3: CASRLAGGRHEQFF
DNA: TGTGCCAGCAGGCTGGCGGGAGGTCGGCATGAGCAGTTCTTC

size: NA
length: 15
J: TRBJ2-1
D: NA
V: TRBV6-1
CDR3: CASSERLAEYNEQFF
DNA: TGTGCCAGCAGTGAAAGGTTAGCGGAGTACAATGAGCAGTTCTTC